These T cell receptor beta chains were read from a single sample in a study of T cell therapy after organ transplantation. The method was immunoSEQ multiplex PCR; TCRdb's version includes in-frame clones alone and lacks a portion of them. This sample has 15,000 to 20,000 clones, with 85% to 90% found just once. These receptors are not linked to any known antigen. Specimen: CD8+ T cells from blood, collected after autologous CMV-specific T cell therapy. The receptors shown here come from a human patient who had received a solid organ transplant and had CMV disease. Some T cells may possibly be graft donor cells. Each CDR3 is given with its conserved first and last residue. The order of the fields is J gene, D gene, clone size, V gene, CDR3 protein, CDR3 DNA. D genes are given only for firm matches. Only some rows state a clone size, as once, few, many or a class for expanded clones.

TRBJ2-7,TRBD1,medium-sized,TRBV19,CASSIGRRGQDEQYF,TGTGCCAGTAGTATAGGGCGCAGGGGGCAGGACGAGCAGTACTTC
TRBJ2-1,TRBD2,-,TRBV5-4,CASSRNYRNVQRGMNEQFF,TGTGCCAGCAGCCGCAATTACCGAAATGTCCAGCGGGGGATGAATGAGCAGTTCTTC
TRBJ2-1,TRBD2,-,TRBV7-8,CASSSAARAGGHEQFF,TGTGCCAGCAGCTCCGCCGCGAGGGCGGGGGGGCATGAGCAGTTCTTC
TRBJ1-3,-,-,TRBV4-1,CASSQDPWGEGNTIYF,TGCGCCAGCAGCCAAGATCCTTGGGGAGAGGGAAACACCATATATTTT
TRBJ1-1,TRBD1,few,TRBV19,CASSPGQGGGTEAFF,TGTGCCAGTAGTCCGGGACAGGGGGGTGGCACTGAAGCTTTCTTT
TRBJ2-7,-,once,TRBV27,CASSLTGRYEQYF,TGTGCCAGCAGTTTAACGGGCCGGTACGAGCAGTACTTC
TRBJ2-1,TRBD1,-,TRBV2,CASSDEGQGIYEQFF,TGTGCCAGCAGTGACGAGGGACAGGGGATCTATGAGCAGTTCTTC
TRBJ2-1,-,-,TRBV11-2,CASSLVPGALYNEQFF,TGTGCCAGCAGCTTAGTTCCGGGGGCCCTCTACAATGAGCAGTTCTTC
TRBJ1-2,-,-,TRBV13,CASSLSFTGPGGYTF,TGTGCCAGCAGCTTATCGTTCACGGGGCCGGGAGGCTACACCTTC
TRBJ2-1,TRBD1,-,TRBV7-9,CASSLGTGVYNEQFF,TGTGCCAGCAGCTTAGGGACAGGGGTTTACAATGAGCAGTTCTTC